Below, 10 T cell receptor beta chains from the same sample are listed, as sequenced in a study of T cells in Graves' hyperthyroidism and ophthalmopathy. RNA transcripts provided the source from which TCR beta CDR3 regions were amplified. HTBI primers were the set used in a first-round RT-PCR of the TCR CDR3. MiXCR, applied by TCRdb to the multiplex PCR reads, yields one record per CDR3 protein. The table includes hundreds of thousands of distinct CDR3 sequences, about 14% detected once. Sequencing was carried out using blood. The receptor source for this set is a young man with Graves' ophthalmopathy.

This clonotype was picked up many times. This chain uses TRBV27 with TRBJ2-7, with TRBD1 as a possible D gene (6 bases). The germline V gene has CDR1 MNHEY and CDR2 SMNVEV (reference sequence). The V gene lost 5 bases and the J gene lost 5 bases, with 13 bases spanning the gap. This CDR3 comprises 13 residues. CDR3 sequence: CASSHRVRDEQYF. In DNA, the CDR3 is TGTGCCAGCAGTCACAGGGTCCGCGACGAGCAGTACTTC.

This clonotype was counted at least ten times. The genes are TRBV12-3 or TRBV12-4 and TRBJ2-7; 8 bases match TRBD2. The CDR3 loop spans 14 amino acids. With 4 bases clipped from V and 2 bases from J, the junction kept 4 bases outside the gene matches. CDR3 sequence (DNA): TGTGCCAGCAGTTCCCCGGGACTAGCCTACGAGCAGTACTTC. Translating it yields CASSSPGLAYEQYF.

Only a few counts were recorded for this clonotype. This chain joins TRBV27 and TRBJ1-6; tentative D call: TRBD1 (6 bases). Trimming stripped 0 bases from V and 10 bases from J, with 10 bases between. This CDR3 has 14 amino acids. Germline V lookup: CDR1 MNHEY, CDR2 SMNVEV (reference sequence). CDR3 region: CASSLSRGVSPLHF. DNA for the CDR3: TGTGCCAGCAGTTTATCAAGGGGGGTATCACCCCTCCACTTT.

The V gene is TRBV7-6, the J gene TRBJ2-2, with D perhaps given as TRBD1 or TRBD2 (6 bases each). V dropped 6 bases and J dropped 4 bases, with 18 bases sitting between them. This CDR3 is 16 amino acids long. Germline values: CDR1 SGHVS, CDR2 FNYEAQ. CDR3 region: CASSPDNRGLTGELFF. CDR3 in DNA: TGTGCCAGCAGTCCTGACAATCGGGGGCTCACCGGGGAGCTGTTTTTT. Complete variable domain (other parts from reference TRBV7-6 and TRBJ2-2): GAGVSQSPRYKVTKRGQDVALRCDPISGHVSLYWYRQALGQGPEFLTYFNYEAQQDKSGLPNDRFSAERPEGSISTLTIQRTEQRDSAMYRCASSPDNRGLTGELFFGEGSRLTVL.

In its sample, this clonotype was seen a few times. In DNA, the CDR3 is TGTGCCACCAGCAGACTGACGGGGAACACCGGGGAGCTGTTTTTT. This translates into CATSRLTGNTGELFF. The chain recombines TRBV15 with TRBJ2-2; no definite D call. Germline assignment: CDR1 LNHNV and CDR2 YYDKDF (reference sequence). With 2 bases removed from V and 1 base from J, the gap between germline ends came to 8 bases. CDR3 size: 15 residues.

This clonotype was counted at least ten times. This sequence joins TRBV5-1 and TRBJ2-1; 12 nucleotides line up with TRBD2. CDR3 length equals 15 residues. Unmatched junction bases numbered 5, after V lost 0 bases and J lost 10 bases. The germline gives CDR1 SGHRS, CDR2 YFSETQ. CDR3 in amino acids: CASSLGTSGEWEQFF. The CDR3 DNA follows: TGCGCCAGCAGCTTGGGGACTAGCGGGGAATGGGAGCAGTTCTTC.

Turning to this clonotype: Mismatch with germline at one junction end may stem from a read error. The rearrangement uses TRBV6-4 and TRBJ2-5; TRBD1 might be the D (8 bases). Germline assignment: CDR1 MRHNA and CDR2 SNTAGT. This CDR3 is 14 amino acids long. The CDR3 here is CASSYSITGGRVYF. The CDR3 nucleotides read TGTGCCAGCAGTTACTCGATCACAGGGGGGAGGGTGTACTTC.

This clonotype was observed at least ten times. V is TRBV3-1 and J is TRBJ2-2, with 12 nucleotides matching TRBD2. The V gene end was trimmed by 4 bases and the J gene end by 7 bases; junction bases not matched to a gene: 7. CDR1 is LGHDT and CDR2 is YNNKEL in the germline V gene (reference sequence). The CDR3 is made up of 16 amino acids. The DNA of the CDR3 is TGTGCCAGCAGCCTCCCTAGCGGGGGGGCTGGCGGGGAGCTGTTTTTT. Protein product: CASSLPSGGAGGELFF.

About this clonotype: A much more abundant neighbour one base away suggests this may be a read error. The V call is TRBV2, the J call TRBJ2-7; D gene uncertain. Germline V gene data show CDR1 as SNHLY and CDR2 as FYNNEI. CDR3 length: 12 amino acids. CDR3 amino acids: CVSTDARYEQYF. As DNA, the CDR3 is TGTGTCAGCACGGACGCCAGGTACGAGCAGTACTTC.

There are many counts of this clonotype. The V gene is TRBV4-1, the J gene TRBJ2-7, with a weak D call TRBD2 (6 bases). Between the trimmed V and J ends, which lost 0 bases and 0 bases, there was a span of 12 bases. In germline, CDR1 is MGHRA, CDR2 YSYEKL. The CDR3 has 16 residues. The CDR3 bases are TGCGCCAGCAGCCAAGATACCGCAGCGGGCTCCTACGAGCAGTACTTC. Translated, it gives CASSQDTAAGSYEQYF.